The rows below give T cell receptor beta chains drawn from one sample of a study of blood T cell repertoires in COVID-19. The table came from immunoSEQ multiplex PCR; TCRdb's copy has only in-frame clones and leaves some out. This table holds more than 150,000 clones, roughly 80% found once. Specimen: peripheral blood. The source is a man aged 50-60 years who had recovered from COVID-19. The CDR3 runs from the conserved cysteine through the conserved F or W. A D gene is named only where the DNA matches it firmly. Not every row has a clone size; where given, it reads once, few, many or a size class.

TRBJ1-2 NA TRBV27 NA TGTGCCAGCAGTTCCTCCCGAGTGAACTATGGCTACACCTTC CASSSSRVNYGYTF
TRBJ2-7 NA TRBV7-8 NA TGTGCCAGCAGCAAAGAGCGGGTACGCCCCTACGAGCAGTACTTC CASSKERVRPYEQYF
TRBJ1-5 TRBD1 TRBV19 NA TGTGCCAGTAGCCGAAATCGACAGGGGAGCCGAAACAATCAGCCCCAGCATTTT CASSRNRQGSRNNQPQHF
TRBJ1-1 TRBD1 TRBV19 many TGTGCCAGTAGTGTTGGGACAGCCAACACTGAAGCTTTCTTT CASSVGTANTEAFF
TRBJ2-1 TRBD2 TRBV4-3 NA TGCGCCAGCAGCCAAGGGTATTCGGGAGGGCCGCGCGGTGAGCAGTTCTTC CASSQGYSGGPRGEQFF
TRBJ2-7 NA TRBV11-2 NA TGTGCCAGCAATCAAGCTCGGACAGCAAGCTACGAGCAGTACTTC CASNQARTASYEQYF
TRBJ1-2 NA TRBV19 NA TGTGCCAGTAGTGGGACAACGAGCTATGGCTACACCTTC CASSGTTSYGYTF
TRBJ1-5 TRBD1 TRBV30 few TGTGCCTGGAGTAGGTGGACAGGGGGCTCTAGCAATCAGCCCCAGCATTTT CAWSRWTGGSSNQPQHF
TRBJ1-1 NA TRBV15 NA TGTGCCACCAGCAGAGATCCGGGACTCATTCATAGGGACACTGAAGCTTTCTTT CATSRDPGLIHRDTEAFF
TRBJ2-1 TRBD2 TRBV4-1 NA TGCGCCAGCAGCCAAGGGGGGGGGACTAGCGGGAGAGGGGAGCAGTTCTTC CASSQGGGTSGRGEQFF
TRBJ2-2 TRBD1 TRBV7-9 NA TGTGCCAGCGGGGACAGGGTGAACACCGGGGAGCTGTTTTTT CASGDRVNTGELFF
TRBJ1-1 TRBD1 TRBV12-3/TRBV12-4 NA TGTGCCAGCAGACCTGGGGGGACAGCTGAAGCTTTCTTT CASRPGGTAEAFF
TRBJ2-2 TRBD2 TRBV11-2 few TGTGCCAGCAGAAGGGAGGGTGACACCGGGGAGCTGTTTTTT CASRREGDTGELFF
TRBJ1-2 NA TRBV2 NA TGTGCCAGCAGTGAAGCGAGACAGACAAGTGGCTACACCTTC CASSEARQTSGYTF
TRBJ2-7 NA TRBV28 NA TGTGCCAGCAGTTTACGCCCTCTATACGAGCAGTACTTC CASSLRPLYEQYF
TRBJ2-7 TRBD2 TRBV9 NA TGTGCCAGCAGCGTAGAACTAGCGGGAGCATCCGAGCAGTACTTC CASSVELAGASEQYF
TRBJ2-3 NA TRBV7-3 NA TGTGCCAGCAGCCCAGGGAGGGATACGCAGTATTTT CASSPGRDTQYF
TRBJ1-3 NA TRBV6-5 NA TGTGCCAGCACCCAGGGCTTTTTCTCGGGCACCATATATTTT CASTQGFFSGTIYF
TRBJ1-5 NA TRBV19 NA TGTGCCAGTAGTATAGTCGGGGGGAGTGGGACGTTTGCTATGAGCAATCAGCCCCAGCATTTT CASSIVGGSGTFAMSNQPQHF
TRBJ1-1 NA TRBV5-5 NA TGTGCCAGCAGCTTTATGACAAACACTGAAGCTTTCTTT CASSFMTNTEAFF
TRBJ2-5 TRBD2 TRBV5-4 NA TGTGCCAGCAGCTCCCCCCTGGGACTAGCGGGAGCGGGTGAGACCCAGTACTTC CASSSPLGLAGAGETQYF
TRBJ2-5 NA TRBV15 NA TGTGCCACCAGCAGAGCTCAGGGCGGCCAAGAGACCCAGTACTTC CATSRAQGGQETQYF
TRBJ2-5 TRBD2 TRBV19 once TGTGCCAGTACCCGTTTGAGCGGGGGGCAAGAGACCCAGTACTTC CASTRLSGGQETQYF
TRBJ2-7 NA TRBV7-2 NA TGTGCCAGCAGCTTAGGACTAGGGAGCGTGAGGAAGCAGTACTTC CASSLGLGSVRKQYF
TRBJ1-2 NA TRBV5-1 few TGCGCCAGCACATCGGACAGAACCAACTATGGCTACACCTTC CASTSDRTNYGYTF
TRBJ2-7 TRBD2 TRBV7-6 few TGTGCCAGCAGCTCCCTAGCGGGAGTAATCAACGAGCAGTACTTC CASSSLAGVINEQYF
TRBJ2-7 NA TRBV12-3/TRBV12-4 once TGTGCCAGCAGTTTGTCCCCTTACGAGCAGTACTTC CASSLSPYEQYF
TRBJ1-4 TRBD1 TRBV29-1 NA TGCAGCGGAACAGGGGTTCAGGAAAAACTGTTTTTT CSGTGVQEKLFF
TRBJ2-2 NA TRBV4-1 few TGCGCCAGCAGCCAAGGGCCGGGCGGGGAGCTGTTTTTT CASSQGPGGELFF
TRBJ2-7 TRBD2 TRBV2 NA TGTGCCAGCCGGGGGGACTCCTACGAGCAGTACTTC CASRGDSYEQYF
TRBJ2-1 NA TRBV28 NA TGTGCCAGCAGTTTATTTCGGGTCGACGAGCAGTTCTTC CASSLFRVDEQFF
TRBJ2-1 TRBD1 TRBV5-1 NA TGCGCCAGCAGCTTGGTTTCCGGGACAGGGTACGATGAGCAGTTCTTC CASSLVSGTGYDEQFF
TRBJ2-1 TRBD2 TRBV9 NA TGTGCCAGCAGCGTAGGGGTAGCGGGAGGGCCGGCGTTCTTC CASSVGVAGGPAFF
TRBJ2-2 NA TRBV3-1/TRBV3-2 NA TGTGCCAGCAGCTCCGGTGCCTTCACCGGGGAGCTGTTTTTT CASSSGAFTGELFF
TRBJ2-7 NA TRBV21-1 NA TGTGCCAGCCGCCTCGAGGAGGGACACGAGCAGTACTTC CASRLEEGHEQYF
TRBJ1-4 TRBD1 TRBV29-1 NA TGCAGCGTCCCCGGGACAGGGGGCGTTGATGAAAAACTGTTTTTT CSVPGTGGVDEKLFF
TRBJ2-1 TRBD2 TRBV6-5 NA TGTGCCAGCAGTTATGGGCGGGAGAATCAGTTCTTC CASSYGRENQFF
TRBJ1-5 TRBD1 TRBV5-4 NA TGTGCCAGCAGCTTGGCCGGAGGGGGCTTAAATCAGCCCCAGCATTTT CASSLAGGGLNQPQHF
TRBJ2-1 NA TRBV24-1 NA TGTGCCACCAGTGACTCCCTGCGGGCAGCCTACAATGAGCAGTTCTTC CATSDSLRAAYNEQFF
TRBJ2-7 TRBD1 TRBV28 NA TGTGCCAGCAGCACCAAGGGACAGGGGACATACGAGCAGTACTTC CASSTKGQGTYEQYF
TRBJ2-5 NA TRBV7-6 NA TGTGCCAGCAGCCTCTCGGCGGGACGCCAAGAGACCCAGTACTTC CASSLSAGRQETQYF
TRBJ2-3 NA TRBV11-3 NA TGTGCCAGCAGCCCGGCGGGTTGGGGGCAAGATACGCAGTATTTT CASSPAGWGQDTQYF
TRBJ1-1 TRBD1 TRBV29-1 once TGCAGCGTCCACAGGGGGCAGAGAACTGAAGCTTTCTTT CSVHRGQRTEAFF
TRBJ2-4 NA TRBV23-1 NA TGCGCCATTCCAACACGCTTCACTAAAGCCAAAAACATTCAGTACTTC CAIPTRFTKAKNIQYF
TRBJ2-2 NA TRBV10-3 NA TGTGCCATCACTCCGGGACTGACATTGGGGACCGGGGAGCTGTTTTTT CAITPGLTLGTGELFF
TRBJ1-2 TRBD1 TRBV28 NA TGTGCCAGCAGTACGACAGGGATCCATGGCTACACCTTC CASSTTGIHGYTF
TRBJ2-3 NA TRBV7-2 NA TGTGCCAGCAGGGAGGGCGGGAACGCAGATACGCAGTATTTT CASREGGNADTQYF
TRBJ2-3 NA TRBV5-1 NA TGCGCCAGCAGCTTAGAAAAGAGTACGCAGTATTTT CASSLEKSTQYF
TRBJ2-1 TRBD2 TRBV6-5 NA TGTGCCAGCAGAGCGACTAGCGGGAGTGAAAATGAGCAGTTCTTC CASRATSGSENEQFF
TRBJ2-7 TRBD2 TRBV28 few TGTGCCAGCAGTAACAGCGGGAGTAGGGACTACGAGCAGTACTTC CASSNSGSRDYEQYF